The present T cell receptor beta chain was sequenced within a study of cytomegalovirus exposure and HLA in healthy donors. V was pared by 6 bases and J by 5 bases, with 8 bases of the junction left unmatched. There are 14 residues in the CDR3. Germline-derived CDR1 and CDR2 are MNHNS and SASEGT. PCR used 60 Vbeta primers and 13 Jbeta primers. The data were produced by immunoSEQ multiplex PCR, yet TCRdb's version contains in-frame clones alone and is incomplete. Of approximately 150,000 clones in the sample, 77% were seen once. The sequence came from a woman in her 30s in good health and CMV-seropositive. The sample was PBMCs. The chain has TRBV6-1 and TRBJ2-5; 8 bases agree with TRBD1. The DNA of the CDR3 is TGTGCCAGCAGGAGAGACAGGGGCGGGGAGACCCAGTACTTC. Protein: CASRRDRGGETQYF.